The 19 T cell receptor beta chains in this list originate from one sample, sequenced in a study of beta chain features in type 1 diabetes (dated 2018 in TCRdb). Libraries came from the immunoSEQ multiplex PCR assay. The entire isolated RNA was reverse transcribed using the High Capacity cDNA Reverse Transcription Kit, and thus expressed TCRB transcripts were sequenced. TCRdb carries this immuneACCESS record with in-frame sequences only. Its versions omit some clonotypes, under half of them owing to an unresolved V gene in the studies checked, with the rest unexplained. The sample table lists around 310,000 clones, around 10% of them with a count of one. The ten largest clones capture approximately 0.016% of the sample. Sequences were obtained from naive CD4+ T cells from blood. The cell subset or site label of this sample denotes: true naive CD4+ T cells. These TCRs come from a woman aged 30 to 39 in good health.

The rearrangement links TRBV11-3 to TRBJ2-3; TRBD1 aligns across 10 bases. Germline-derived CDR1 and CDR2 are SGHNT and YENEEA. The CDR3 spans 15 residues. The V and J ends lost 6 bases and 4 bases, in that order; junction bases with no gene match: 7. The CDR3 here is CASSSTGGEADTQYF. CDR3 sequence (DNA): TGTGCCAGCAGTTCGACAGGGGGCGAGGCAGATACGCAGTATTTT.

The chain has TRBV29-1 and TRBJ2-3; possible D gene TRBD1, 6 bases. V lost 5 bases and J lost 1, with 10 bases in between. The CDR3 totals 13 residues. In germline, CDR1 is SQVTM, CDR2 ANQGSEA. Written as DNA, the CDR3 is TGCAGCGTTCCCTGGACAGGCACAGATACGCAGTATTTT. As protein: CSVPWTGTDTQYF.

This clone has just a few counts. The chain combines TRBV7-8 with TRBJ2-3; 11 bases line up with TRBD2. The CDR3 runs to 15 residues. Germline V gene data show CDR1 as SGHVS and CDR2 as FQNEAQ. J gave up 5 bases and V 2 bases, and 3 bases lay outside the gene matches. The CDR3 spells CASSLLGLAGDTQYF. The CDR3 DNA reads as TGTGCCAGCAGCTTACTAGGACTAGCGGGAGATACGCAGTATTTT. Together with reference TRBV7-8 and TRBJ2-3, the CDR3 gives the full variable domain: GAGVSQSPRYKVAKRGQDVALRCDPISGHVSLFWYQQALGQGPEFLTYFQNEAQLDKSGLPSDRFFAERPEGSVSTLKIQRTQQEDSAVYLCASSLLGLAGDTQYFGPGTRLTVL.

The chain has TRBV15 and TRBJ2-1; possible D gene TRBD2, 5 bases. Deletions cut 5 bases from V and 15 bases from J, with 23 bases between. From germline, CDR1 is LNHNV and CDR2 YYDKDF (reference sequence). There are 14 residues in the CDR3. The CDR3 DNA sequence: TGTGCCACCAGCGTACTAGGACCGAGGCTTATGTGGTTCTTC. Its protein is CATSVLGPRLMWFF.

This rearrangement joins TRBV10-2 to TRBJ2-7, with D possibly TRBD2 on 6 matching bases. Germline assignment: CDR1 WSHSY and CDR2 SAAADI. V was trimmed by 10 bases and J by 2 bases, leaving 21 bases between them. The CDR3 spans 15 residues. The CDR3 protein is CATTVTTGATYEQYF. CDR3 in DNA: TGCGCCACCACAGTGACTACGGGAGCAACCTACGAGCAGTACTTC.

The table lists this clone with a few counts. V is TRBV7-6 and J is TRBJ2-7, with TRBD2 as a possible D gene (6 bases). V was pared by 2 bases and J by 4 bases, with 18 bases between. This CDR3 has 16 residues. The germline CDR1 and CDR2 sequences are SGHVS and FNYEAQ. CDR3 residues: CASSLLESGDSYEQYF. CDR3 DNA: TGTGCCAGCAGCTTACTCGAGTCGGGAGATTCGTACGAGCAGTACTTC.

This chain connects TRBV7-9 to TRBJ2-3; D is unclear. The CDR3 totals 12 residues. The germline gives CDR1 SEHNR, CDR2 FQNEAQ (reference sequence). Trimming cost V 3 bases and J 3 bases, with 4 bases left between them. CDR3 bases: TGTGCCAGCAGCTTCGTTACAGATACGCAGTATTTT. It is translated as CASSFVTDTQYF.

This clone was seen more than once but under ten times. This chain links TRBV28 with TRBJ1-2, with 9 bases aligning to TRBD1. The V and J ends lost 2 bases and 2 bases, in that order; junction bases with no gene match: 6. The germline CDR1 and CDR2 sequences are MDHEN and SYDVKM. The CDR3 length is 16 residues. CDR3 amino acids: CASSLPTGTGNYGYTF. As DNA, the CDR3 is TGTGCCAGCAGTTTACCAACGGGGACAGGGAACTATGGCTACACCTTC.

This chain joins TRBV28 and TRBJ2-5; D is unresolved. CDR1 is MDHEN, CDR2 SYDVKM, per germline. With 4 bases removed from V and 5 bases from J, the gap between germline ends came to 14 bases. The CDR3 extends over 14 amino acids. This chain's CDR3 is CASSSDWPGETQYF. CDR3 nucleotides: TGTGCCAGCAGTTCAGACTGGCCCGGGGAGACCCAGTACTTC.

V usage is TRBV19 and J usage is TRBJ2-7; no firm D call. V lost 0 bases, J lost 3 bases, and 6 bases lay in between. Germline CDR1 reads LNHDA; CDR2 reads SQIVND (reference sequence). The CDR3 has 13 residues. The CDR3 region has the DNA TGTGCCAGTAGTATAGACAGAAACTACGAGCAGTACTTC. Translation gives CASSIDRNYEQYF.

V gene TRBV7-8 combines with J gene TRBJ2-5; 14 bases map to TRBD2. The V and J ends lost 6 bases and 4 bases, in that order; junction bases with no gene match: 4. CDR3 length: 15 amino acids. Germline-derived CDR1 and CDR2 are SGHVS and FQNEAQ. The CDR3 coding sequence is TGTGCCAGCAGTTCTGGACTAGCGGGAGGAGAGACCCAGTACTTC. This encodes CASSSGLAGGETQYF.

In its sample, this clone was seen a few times. Other nucleotide sequences in the sample specify the same CDR3. The V gene is TRBV18, the J gene TRBJ2-3; 11 positions agree with TRBD2. Germline values: CDR1 KGHSH, CDR2 LQKENI. This CDR3 comprises 15 residues. V shed 3 bases and J 2 bases; nucleotides not matched to a gene: 1. CDR3 DNA sequence: TGTGCCAGCTCACCGGGACTAGCGGACACAGATACGCAGTATTTT. This encodes CASSPGLADTDTQYF.

The V and J genes are TRBV7-4 and TRBJ1-5; D gene ambiguous. Between the trimmed V and J ends, which lost 4 bases and 8 bases, there was a span of 9 bases. The CDR3 totals 12 residues. Germline CDR1 is SGHVT and CDR2 is SQSDAQ. This CDR3 is CASSCLQKPQHF. The CDR3 DNA reads as TGTGCCAGCAGCTGCTTACAGAAGCCCCAGCATTTT.

V gene TRBV7-2 combines with J gene TRBJ2-2; 11 bases match TRBD1. The CDR3 consists of 16 residues. Germline V gene data show CDR1 as SGHTA and CDR2 as FQGNSA. The junction had 5 bases not matched to a gene; V was cut back by 5 bases and J by 3 bases. The CDR3 loop is CASSPRTGGYTGELFF. CDR3 nucleotides: TGTGCCAGCAGCCCCCGGACAGGGGGCTACACCGGGGAGCTGTTTTTT.

The V and J genes are TRBV7-2 and TRBJ1-5; 7 bases fit TRBD1. The CDR3 is made up of 15 amino acids. Germline V gives CDR1 SGHTA, CDR2 FQGNSA. V trimming: 3 bases; J trimming: 5 bases; junction bases outside the gene matches: 7. CDR3 residues: CASSFGTVSDQPQHF. The CDR3 DNA follows: TGTGCCAGCAGCTTTGGGACAGTCAGTGATCAGCCCCAGCATTTT.

In its sample, this clone was seen a few times. This chain connects TRBV4-3 to TRBJ2-1, with 9 positions matching TRBD2. The germline CDR1 and CDR2 sequences are LGHNA and YSLEER. The trim removed 0 bases at V and 12 bases at J, leaving 9 bases unmatched. The CDR3 consists of 15 residues. In DNA form, the CDR3 reads TGCGCCAGCAGCCAAGATTGGGGGACTAGCTCCCGGCAGTTCTTC. It yields the protein CASSQDWGTSSRQFF.

The V gene is TRBV7-9, the J gene TRBJ2-3; D might be TRBD2 (5 bases). V lost 4 bases and J 6 bases, leaving 14 bases between the germline ends. CDR1 SEHNR and CDR2 FQNEAQ come from the germline V gene (reference sequence). The CDR3 runs to 14 residues. CDR3: CASSWRLELDTQYF. In DNA, the CDR3 is TGTGCCAGCAGCTGGAGGCTCGAACTGGATACGCAGTATTTT.

There are a few counts of this clone. The chain combines TRBV7-6 with TRBJ2-7; D might be TRBD1 (5 bases). The CDR3 covers 15 residues. Germline CDR1 is SGHVS and CDR2 is FNYEAQ. V lost 0 bases and J 5 bases, leaving 14 bases between the germline ends. The CDR3 spells CASSLAGARFNEQYF. The CDR3 nucleotides are TGTGCCAGCAGCTTAGCAGGGGCACGATTCAACGAGCAGTACTTC.

J is TRBJ1-1 and V is TRBV7-9; D unclear. CDR1 and CDR2 from the germline V gene are SEHNR and FQNEAQ (reference sequence). V lost 1 base and J 2 bases, leaving 5 bases between the germline ends. This CDR3 has 13 residues. The CDR3 is CASSLDLNTEAFF. The CDR3 DNA sequence: TGTGCCAGCAGCTTAGATCTAAACACTGAAGCTTTCTTT.